The 3 T cell receptor beta chains reported below all come from one sample, sequenced in a study of blood T cell repertoires in COVID-19. TCRdb's table, derived via immunoSEQ multiplex PCR, lists solely in-frame clones and lacks some. The sample carries some 670,000 clones, 90% recorded once. The sequencing input was peripheral blood. These receptors originate from a woman younger than 35 with acute or convalescent COVID-19.

The chain has TRBV5-4 and TRBJ1-1; tentatively, D is TRBD1 (6 bases). The V end lost 0 bases, the J end lost 6 bases, and 15 bases lay between the germline ends. This CDR3 contains 15 residues. From germline, CDR1 is SGHNT and CDR2 YYREEE (reference sequence). The CDR3 DNA reads as TGTGCCAGCAGCTTGGACAGGGTCCCGCTCCCTGAAGCTTTCTTT. It is translated as CASSLDRVPLPEAFF.

V and J are TRBV5-6 and TRBJ1-5; TRBD1 might be the D (5 bases). The CDR3 sequence is 18 residues long. CDR1 is SGHDT, CDR2 YYEEEE, per germline. The V end was cut by 4 bases, the J end by 4 bases, with 24 bases between. The CDR3 region is CASSDWGLTEQLNQPQHF. CDR3 coding DNA: TGTGCCAGCAGCGATTGGGGACTGACAGAGCAATTGAATCAGCCCCAGCATTTT.

The rearrangement joins TRBV5-5 to TRBJ1-4, with a possible D match to TRBD1 (5 bases). This CDR3 region has 13 residues. Per germline, CDR1 SGHKS and CDR2 YYEKEE (reference sequence). Trimming took 3 bases from V and 6 from J, leaving 9 bases between them. CDR3 coding DNA: TGTGCCAGCAGCTCTGGGGACTATGAAAAACTGTTTTTT. Translated: CASSSGDYEKLFF.